The clone carrying this T cell receptor beta chain showed up just a few times. The antigen remains unidentified. This specimen comes from a study of T cell responses to AZD1222 COVID-19 vaccine. Method: immunoSEQ multiplex PCR; TCRdb's copy keeps in-frame clones and lacks some. This sample has some 150,000 clones, with approximately 87% found just once. Regarding the study as a whole: Regions 160-218 and 743-854 dominated among vaccine-associated CD4 TCRs spanning spike.

CDR1 and CDR2 from the germline V gene are DFQATT and SNEGSKA (reference sequence). The V and J ends lost 6 bases and 8 bases respectively, with 7 bases between them. This CDR3 is built from 9 residues. The sequenced sample was peripheral blood, obtained 28 days after the second AZD1222 dose. This clonotype was obtained from an adult who received the AZD1222 COVID-19 vaccine. J is TRBJ1-1 and V is TRBV20-1, with no clear D. The CDR3: CSAHPEAFF. The CDR3 nucleotides are TGCAGTGCCCATCCAGAAGCTTTCTTT.